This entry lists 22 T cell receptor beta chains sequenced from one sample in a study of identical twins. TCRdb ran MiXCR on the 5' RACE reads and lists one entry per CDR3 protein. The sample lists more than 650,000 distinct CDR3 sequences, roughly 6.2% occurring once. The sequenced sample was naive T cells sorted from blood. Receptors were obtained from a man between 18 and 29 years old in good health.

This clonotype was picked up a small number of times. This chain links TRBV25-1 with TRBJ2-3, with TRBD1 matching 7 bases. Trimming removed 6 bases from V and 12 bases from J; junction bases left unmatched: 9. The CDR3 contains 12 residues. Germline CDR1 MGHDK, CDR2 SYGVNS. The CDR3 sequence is CASSVLGGPQYF. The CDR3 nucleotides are TGTGCCAGCAGCGTCCTAGGGGGCCCACAGTATTTT.

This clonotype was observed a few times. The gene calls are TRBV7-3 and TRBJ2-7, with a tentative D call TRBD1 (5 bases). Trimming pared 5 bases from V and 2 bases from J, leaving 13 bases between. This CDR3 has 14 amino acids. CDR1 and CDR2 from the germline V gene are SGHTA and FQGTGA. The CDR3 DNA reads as TGTGCCAGCAGCGCAACTGCAGGGACCTACGAGCAGTACTTC. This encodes CASSATAGTYEQYF. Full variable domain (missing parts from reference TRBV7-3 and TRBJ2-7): GAGVSQTPSNKVTEKGKYVELRCDPISGHTALYWYRQSLGQGPEFLIYFQGTGAADDSGLPNDRFFAVRPEGSVSTLKIQRTERGDSAVYLCASSATAGTYEQYFGPGTRLTVT.

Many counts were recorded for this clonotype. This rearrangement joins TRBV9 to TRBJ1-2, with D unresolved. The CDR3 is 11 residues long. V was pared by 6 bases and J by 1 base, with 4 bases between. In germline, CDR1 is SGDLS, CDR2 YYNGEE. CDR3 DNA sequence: TGTGCCAGCACACATAACTATGGCTACACCTTC. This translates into CASTHNYGYTF.

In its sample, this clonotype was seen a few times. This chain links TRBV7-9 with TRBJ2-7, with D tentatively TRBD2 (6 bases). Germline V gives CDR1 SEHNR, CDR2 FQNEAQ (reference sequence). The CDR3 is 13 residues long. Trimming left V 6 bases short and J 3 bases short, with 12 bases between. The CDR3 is CASRTGAHYEQYF. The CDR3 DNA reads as TGTGCCAGCAGGACGGGAGCCCACTACGAGCAGTACTTC. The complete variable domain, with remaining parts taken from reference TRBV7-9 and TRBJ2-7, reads DTGVSQNPRHKITKRGQNVTFRCDPISEHNRLYWYRQTLGQGPEFLTYFQNEAQLEKSRLLSDRFSAERPKGSFSTLEIQRTEQGDSAMYLCASRTGAHYEQYFGPGTRLTVT.

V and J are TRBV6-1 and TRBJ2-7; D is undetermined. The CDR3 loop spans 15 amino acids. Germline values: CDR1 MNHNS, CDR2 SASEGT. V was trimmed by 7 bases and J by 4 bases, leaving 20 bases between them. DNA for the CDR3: TGTGCCAGCACCGAAGAGGATTCCATTTCTTACGAGCAGTACTTC. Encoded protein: CASTEEDSISYEQYF.

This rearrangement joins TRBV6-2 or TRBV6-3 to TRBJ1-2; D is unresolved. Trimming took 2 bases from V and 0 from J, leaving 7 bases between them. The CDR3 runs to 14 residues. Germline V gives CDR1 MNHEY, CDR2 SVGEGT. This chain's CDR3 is CASSYGEANYGYTF. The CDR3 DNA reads TGTGCCAGCAGTTACGGGGAAGCTAACTATGGCTACACCTTC.

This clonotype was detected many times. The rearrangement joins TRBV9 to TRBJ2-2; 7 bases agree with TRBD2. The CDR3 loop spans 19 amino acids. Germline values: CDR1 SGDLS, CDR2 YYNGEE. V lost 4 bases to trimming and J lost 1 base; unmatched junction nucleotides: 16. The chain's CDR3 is CASSPRNRREGLNTGELFF. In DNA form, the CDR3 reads TGTGCCAGCAGCCCACGAAATCGGAGGGAGGGATTGAACACCGGGGAGCTGTTTTTT. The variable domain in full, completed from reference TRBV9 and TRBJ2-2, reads DSGVTQTPKHLITATGQRVTLRCSPRSGDLSVYWYQQSLDQGLQFLIQYYNGEERAKGNILERFSAQQFPDLHSELNLSSLELGDSALYFCASSPRNRREGLNTGELFFGEGSRLTVL.

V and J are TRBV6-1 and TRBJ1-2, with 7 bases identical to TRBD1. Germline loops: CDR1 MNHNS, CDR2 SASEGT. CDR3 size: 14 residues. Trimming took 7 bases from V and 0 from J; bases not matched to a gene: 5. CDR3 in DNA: TGTGCCAGCAAGACAGGGCCTGCTAACTATGGCTACACCTTC. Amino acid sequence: CASKTGPANYGYTF.

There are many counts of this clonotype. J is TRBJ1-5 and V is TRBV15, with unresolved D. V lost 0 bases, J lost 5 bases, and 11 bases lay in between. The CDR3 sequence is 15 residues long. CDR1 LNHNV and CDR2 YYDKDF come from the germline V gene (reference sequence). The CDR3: CATSREFTADQPQHF. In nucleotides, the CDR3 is TGTGCCACCAGCAGAGAGTTTACAGCCGATCAGCCCCAGCATTTT.

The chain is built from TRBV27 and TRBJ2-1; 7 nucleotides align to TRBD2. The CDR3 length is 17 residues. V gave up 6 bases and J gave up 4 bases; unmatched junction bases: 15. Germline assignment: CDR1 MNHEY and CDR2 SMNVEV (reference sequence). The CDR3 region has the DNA TGTGCCAGCAGCCAATTGGGAGGGGCGGTTGGGTACAATGAGCAGTTCTTC. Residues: CASSQLGGAVGYNEQFF.

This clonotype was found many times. The CDR3 coding sequence is TGTGCCAGCAGCCAGGGGACTGACACAGATACGCAGTATTTT. Amino acids: CASSQGTDTDTQYF. The rearrangement uses TRBV4-2 and TRBJ2-3; tentatively, D is TRBD2 (6 bases). Germline V gives CDR1 LGHNA, CDR2 YNFKEQ. The CDR3 is 14 residues long. V dropped 3 bases and J dropped 2 bases, with 9 bases sitting between them.

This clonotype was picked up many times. The CDR3 DNA reads as TGCAGCGTTGGGCCACAAGGTCCCTATGGCTACACCTTC. Its protein product is CSVGPQGPYGYTF. V gene TRBV29-1 combines with J gene TRBJ1-2; D is undetermined. CDR3 length: 13 amino acids. In germline, CDR1 is SQVTM, CDR2 ANQGSEA. V dropped 4 bases and J dropped 4 bases, with 13 bases sitting between them. Full variable domain (rest looked up from reference TRBV29-1 and TRBJ1-2): SAVISQKPSRDICQRGTSLTIQCQVDSQVTMMFWYRQQPGQSLTLIATANQGSEATYESGFVIDKFPISRPNLTFSTLTVSNMSPEDSSIYLCSVGPQGPYGYTFGSGTRLTVV.

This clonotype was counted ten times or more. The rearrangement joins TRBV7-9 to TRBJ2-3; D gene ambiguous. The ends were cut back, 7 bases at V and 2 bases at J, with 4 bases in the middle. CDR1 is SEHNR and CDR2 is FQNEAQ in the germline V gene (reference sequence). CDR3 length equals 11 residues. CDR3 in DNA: TGTGCCAGCACACCCACAGATACGCAGTATTTT. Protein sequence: CASTPTDTQYF.

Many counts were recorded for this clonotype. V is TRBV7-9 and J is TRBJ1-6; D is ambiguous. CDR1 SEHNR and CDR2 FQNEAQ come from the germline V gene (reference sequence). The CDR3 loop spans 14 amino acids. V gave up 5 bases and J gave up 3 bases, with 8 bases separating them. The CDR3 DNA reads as TGTGCCAGCAGCCGACTGAACTATAATTCACCCCTCCACTTT. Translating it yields CASSRLNYNSPLHF.

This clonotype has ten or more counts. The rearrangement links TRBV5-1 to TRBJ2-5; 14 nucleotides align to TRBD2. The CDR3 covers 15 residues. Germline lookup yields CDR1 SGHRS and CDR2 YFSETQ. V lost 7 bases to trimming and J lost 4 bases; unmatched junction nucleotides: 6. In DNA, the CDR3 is TGCGCCAGCGGGACTAGCGGGAGTCGAGGAGAGACCCAGTACTTC. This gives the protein CASGTSGSRGETQYF.

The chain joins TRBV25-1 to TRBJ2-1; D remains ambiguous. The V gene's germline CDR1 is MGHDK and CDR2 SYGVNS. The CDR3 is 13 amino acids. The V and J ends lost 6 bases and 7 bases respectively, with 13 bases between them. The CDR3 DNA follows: TGTGCCAGCAGCCGATGGACGGTGAATGAGCAGTTCTTC. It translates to CASSRWTVNEQFF.

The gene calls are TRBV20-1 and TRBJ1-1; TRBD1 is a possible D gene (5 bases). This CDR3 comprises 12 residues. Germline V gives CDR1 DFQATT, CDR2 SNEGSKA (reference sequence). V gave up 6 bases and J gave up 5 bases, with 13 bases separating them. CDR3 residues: CSAGGGRTEAFF. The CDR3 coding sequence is TGCAGTGCCGGGGGAGGAAGGACTGAAGCTTTCTTT.

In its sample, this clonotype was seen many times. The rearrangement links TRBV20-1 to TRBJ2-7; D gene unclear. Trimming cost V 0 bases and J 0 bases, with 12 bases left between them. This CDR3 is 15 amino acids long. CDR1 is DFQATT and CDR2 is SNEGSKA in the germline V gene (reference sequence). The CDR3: CSARDRGPSSYEQYF. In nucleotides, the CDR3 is TGCAGTGCTAGAGATCGTGGGCCCAGCTCCTACGAGCAGTACTTC.

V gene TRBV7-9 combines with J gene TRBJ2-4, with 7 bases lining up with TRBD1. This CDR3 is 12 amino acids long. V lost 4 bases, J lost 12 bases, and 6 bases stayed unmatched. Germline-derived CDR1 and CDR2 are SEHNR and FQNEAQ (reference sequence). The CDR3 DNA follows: TGTGCCAGCAGCTCCCGACAGGGTCATCAGTACTTC. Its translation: CASSSRQGHQYF.

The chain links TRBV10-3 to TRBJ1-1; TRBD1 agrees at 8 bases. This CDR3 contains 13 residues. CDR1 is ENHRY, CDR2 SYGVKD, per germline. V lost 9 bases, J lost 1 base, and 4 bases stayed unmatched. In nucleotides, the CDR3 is TGTGCCATGAGGACAGGGACGAACACTGAAGCTTTCTTT. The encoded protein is CAMRTGTNTEAFF.

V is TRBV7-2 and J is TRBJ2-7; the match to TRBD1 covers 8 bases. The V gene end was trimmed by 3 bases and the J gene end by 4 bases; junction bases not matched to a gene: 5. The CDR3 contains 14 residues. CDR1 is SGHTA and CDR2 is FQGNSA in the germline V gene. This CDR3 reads CASSLDWTGYEQYF. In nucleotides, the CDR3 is TGTGCCAGCAGCTTGGACTGGACAGGGTACGAGCAGTACTTC.

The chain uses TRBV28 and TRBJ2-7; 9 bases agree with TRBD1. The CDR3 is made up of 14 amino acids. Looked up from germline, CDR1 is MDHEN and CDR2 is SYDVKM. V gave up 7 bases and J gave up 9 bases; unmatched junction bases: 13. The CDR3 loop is CASTSGTGLLPQYF. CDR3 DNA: TGTGCCAGCACCTCCGGGACAGGGTTATTACCGCAGTACTTC.